A single TCR beta chain is shown here with its context. These data are taken from a study of blood T cell repertoires in COVID-19. Sequenced by immunoSEQ multiplex PCR; TCRdb stores in-frame clones only, minus some. Here the sample spans around 69,000 clones, 70% to 85% being singletons. The sequenced sample consisted of peripheral blood. The sequence came from a woman aged 60-75 years with acute or convalescent COVID-19.

Written as DNA, the CDR3 is TGTGCCAGCAGACCGACAGGGAAGACCCAGTACTTC. Its protein product is CASRPTGKTQYF. This chain connects TRBV6-5 to TRBJ2-5, with 7 positions matching TRBD1. The CDR3 contains 12 residues. CDR1 and CDR2 (germline): MNHEY, SVGAGI. The trim removed 6 bases at V and 6 bases at J, leaving 4 bases unmatched.